The 6 T cell receptor beta chains in this list originate from one sample, sequenced in a study of T and B cells in COVID-19 patients (dated by TCRdb to between 2020 and 2021). TCRdb shows the sequencer as Illumina MiSeq. Multiplex PCR with BIOMED2 TRB-A/B primer pools was used to amplify the TRB rearrangements. TCRdb itself trimmed the public reads at Q25 with fastp, ran MiXCR and retained productive beta chains. CDR3 protein duplicates are merged, each entry listing the most common genes and DNA. A total of around 16,000 distinct CDR3 sequences appear in this sample, around a quarter of them only once. The top ten hold 2.5% to 4% of the sample. TRB repertoires were amplified using roughly 220-550 ng of genomic DNA isolated from blood. Sequenced input: blood. These receptors originate from a human donor who had recovered from COVID-19.

In nucleotides, the CDR3 is TGCAGTGCTAAATCAAGCGGGAGTTGGAATGAGCAGTTCTTC. Translation: CSAKSSGSWNEQFF. J is TRBJ2-1 and V is TRBV20-1; 8 nucleotides align to TRBD2. V lost 4 bases to trimming and J lost 7 bases; unmatched junction nucleotides: 9. Germline CDR1 and CDR2: DFQATT and SNEGSKA (reference sequence). The CDR3 is 14 amino acids.

This clonotype was counted a single time. The chain uses TRBV27 and TRBJ2-1; the D call may be TRBD1 or TRBD2 (7 bases each). Germline CDR1 is MNHEY and CDR2 is SMNVEV (reference sequence). The CDR3 has 13 amino acids. Trimming shortened V by 5 bases and J by 8 bases, and 13 bases separated the two germline ends. CDR3 loop: CASSPQGGDEQFF. The CDR3 DNA is TGTGCCAGCAGTCCCCAGGGGGGGGATGAGCAGTTCTTC.

V and J are TRBV5-5 and TRBJ2-3; D may match TRBD1 or TRBD2 (9 bases each). Germline V gene data show CDR1 as SGHKS and CDR2 as YYEKEE (reference sequence). The CDR3 length is 22 residues. The V end lost 3 bases, the J end lost 0 bases, and 32 bases lay between the germline ends. The CDR3 region has the DNA TGTGCCAGCAGCTGGCCCCGGGACAGGGAAATGCGGGAGGGAACTAGCACAGATACGCAGTATTTT. This codes for CASSWPRDREMREGTSTDTQYF.

This clonotype showed up just a few times. The V call is TRBV28, the J call TRBJ1-2; D gene unclear. V dropped 7 bases and J dropped 8 bases, with 17 bases sitting between them. The CDR3 is 13 amino acids. The germline CDR1 and CDR2 sequences are MDHEN and SYDVKM. The CDR3 region has the DNA TGTGCCAGCACCCCAGAGACCCTTGACGGCTACACCTTC. This codes for CASTPETLDGYTF.

By share, this clonotype ranks as medium-sized. The genes are TRBV5-4 and TRBJ2-5, with 7 bases lining up with TRBD2. V gave up 1 base and J gave up 5 bases; unmatched junction bases: 11. In germline, CDR1 is SGHNT, CDR2 YYREEE (reference sequence). The CDR3 loop spans 16 amino acids. CDR3 sequence (DNA): TGTGCCAGCAGCTTGCGTCGCGGGAGAGATCGTGAGACCCAGTACTTC. It yields the protein CASSLRRGRDRETQYF.

The chain carries TRBV12-3 or TRBV12-4 and TRBJ1-2; D is possibly TRBD1 (5 bases). Trimming stripped 10 bases from V and 3 bases from J, with 21 bases between. The CDR3 contains 15 residues. CDR3 nucleotide sequence: TGTGCCACCTTTTCACATGGAGGGGCAGACTATGGCTACACCTTC. It encodes CATFSHGGADYGYTF.